The 26 T cell receptor beta chains below all came from one sample that was sequenced in a study of cytomegalovirus exposure and HLA in healthy donors. PCR involved 60 Vbeta and 13 Jbeta primers. Assay: immunoSEQ multiplex PCR; the TCRdb copy retains only in-frame clones and omits some. The data hold 190,000 or so clones, with around 86% observed a single time. Material: PBMCs. The receptors shown here come from a woman between 50 and 59 years old in good health and CMV-seropositive.

The chain carries TRBV30 and TRBJ1-2; 9 nucleotides align to TRBD1. This CDR3 has 15 residues. The germline V gene has CDR1 GTSNPN and CDR2 SVGIG (reference sequence). V shed 4 bases and J 3 bases; nucleotides not matched to a gene: 9. CDR3 bases: TGTGCCTGGAAACCCGGGACAGGGTGTTACTATGGCTACACCTTC. It encodes CAWKPGTGCYYGYTF.

The chain carries TRBV7-9 and TRBJ2-7; 9 bases are shared with TRBD2. V shed 0 bases and J 3 bases; nucleotides not matched to a gene: 3. The CDR3 is 15 amino acids. From germline, CDR1 is SEHNR and CDR2 FQNEAQ (reference sequence). CDR3 region: CASSLAGGGGYEQYF. For the CDR3, the DNA is TGTGCCAGCAGCTTAGCTGGCGGGGGGGGCTACGAGCAGTACTTC. Variable domain in full (rest from reference TRBV7-9 and TRBJ2-7): DTGVSQNPRHKITKRGQNVTFRCDPISEHNRLYWYRQTLGQGPEFLTYFQNEAQLEKSRLLSDRFSAERPKGSFSTLEIQRTEQGDSAMYLCASSLAGGGGYEQYFGPGTRLTVT.

This chain connects TRBV27 to TRBJ2-1; D might be TRBD2 (6 bases). Germline assignment: CDR1 MNHEY and CDR2 SMNVEV (reference sequence). The V end lost 2 bases, the J end lost 4 bases, and 21 bases lay between the germline ends. CDR3 length: 18 amino acids. The CDR3 DNA sequence: TGTGCCAGCAGTTTACCCGGGTCGGGGGAGGTCCGATACAATGAGCAGTTCTTC. Translated, it gives CASSLPGSGEVRYNEQFF.

The V call is TRBV18, the J call TRBJ2-7; 8 bases align to TRBD2. Germline V lookup: CDR1 KGHSH, CDR2 LQKENI. The length of the CDR3 is 15 residues. The V and J ends lost 5 bases and 4 bases, in that order; junction bases with no gene match: 10. The chain's CDR3 is CASSSQRELTYEQYF. The DNA of the CDR3 is TGTGCCAGCTCATCTCAGCGGGAGTTAACGTACGAGCAGTACTTC. The full variable domain, completed using reference TRBV18 and TRBJ2-7, is NAGVMQNPRHLVRRRGQEARLRCSPMKGHSHVYWYRQLPEEGLKFMVYLQKENIIDESGMPKERFSAEFPKEGPSILRIQQVVRGDSAAYFCASSSQRELTYEQYFGPGTRLTVT.

The CDR3 nucleotides read TGTGCCAGCTCACCGGGCGGGCCATTCTACAATGAGCAGTTCTTC. This gives the protein CASSPGGPFYNEQFF. This chain links TRBV18 with TRBJ2-1, with D perhaps TRBD2 (5 bases). The CDR3 consists of 15 residues. V shed 3 bases and J shed 3 bases, with 12 bases lying between them. Germline-derived CDR1 and CDR2 are KGHSH and LQKENI.

As to this clone: Germline is not matched at one junction end, which may reflect a read error. The J gene is TRBJ2-6, the V gene TRBV5-1, with 8 bases fitting TRBD2. This CDR3 comprises 16 residues. Germline values: CDR1 SGHRS, CDR2 YFSETQ. The CDR3 nucleotides read TGCGCCAGCAGCAGGACGCAGGGAGCGGGGGCCAACGGCCTGACTTTC. Translating gives CASSRTQGAGANGLTF.

This chain uses TRBV2 with TRBJ1-5; a weak D match, TRBD1 (6 bases). The CDR3 loop spans 15 amino acids. Germline CDR1 and CDR2: SNHLY and FYNNEI. The V gene lost 6 bases and the J gene lost 4 bases, with 16 bases spanning the gap. The CDR3 region has the DNA TGTGCCAGCAGGGCAGGGGTAGGGCCGAATCAGCCCCAGCATTTT. Protein: CASRAGVGPNQPQHF.

CDR3 sequence (DNA): TGTGCCAGCTCACGATCGACAGGCCCAAATCCCTATGGCTACACCTTC. Its translation is CASSRSTGPNPYGYTF. V gene TRBV18 combines with J gene TRBJ1-2, with D possibly matching TRBD1 (6 bases). This CDR3 contains 16 residues. The V end was cut by 4 bases, the J end by 4 bases, with 19 bases between. Germline loops: CDR1 KGHSH, CDR2 LQKENI.

This clone came up once. As DNA, the CDR3 is TGTGCCAGCAGTTGGGACAGTGGCGAAAAACTGTTTTTT. Protein sequence: CASSWDSGEKLFF. The J gene is TRBJ1-4, the V gene TRBV5-4; 7 nucleotides align to TRBD1. V trimming: 5 bases; J trimming: 8 bases; junction bases outside the gene matches: 6. Germline CDR1 is SGHNT and CDR2 is YYREEE (reference sequence). The CDR3 consists of 13 residues.

The CDR3 DNA is TGTGCAAGTCGCCTAACCCGGGGGTCTAGCACAGATACGCAGTATTTT. It encodes CASRLTRGSSTDTQYF. The rearrangement joins TRBV12-2 to TRBJ2-3; the table names TRBD2, a call not compared with the DNA. TRBV12-2 is a known pseudogene. This CDR3 comprises 16 residues.

The V gene is TRBV19, the J gene TRBJ2-4, with D possibly TRBD2 on 5 matching bases. Germline V CDR1 and CDR2: LNHDA, SQIVND (reference sequence). The germline V and J ends were trimmed by 4 bases and 3 bases, with 10 bases remaining between them. The CDR3 totals 14 residues. DNA of the CDR3: TGTGCCAGTAGTAGTCTGGGAGACAAAAACATTCAGTACTTC. This translates into CASSSLGDKNIQYF.

J is TRBJ2-1 and V is TRBV25-1; D is unclear. This CDR3 is built from 14 residues. Per the germline V gene, CDR1 is MGHDK and CDR2 is SYGVNS. V lost 2 bases to trimming and J lost 1 base, with 6 bases between them. CDR3 DNA sequence: TGTGCCAGCAGTGAACCGGGTTCCTACAATGAGCAGTTCTTC. As protein: CASSEPGSYNEQFF.

The chain has TRBV2 and TRBJ2-5; D may be TRBD2 (5 bases). This CDR3 spans 12 amino acids. Germline V gene sequence: CDR1 SNHLY, CDR2 FYNNEI. Between the trimmed V and J ends, which lost 6 bases and 7 bases, there was a span of 12 bases. The CDR3: CASSGGGWTQYF. In DNA, the CDR3 is TGTGCCAGCAGCGGAGGTGGGTGGACCCAGTACTTC.

V and J are TRBV19 and TRBJ2-2; D perhaps matches TRBD1 (5 bases). The V and J ends lost 7 bases and 1 base respectively, with 7 bases between them. Per the germline V gene, CDR1 is LNHDA and CDR2 is SQIVND (reference sequence). The CDR3 covers 13 residues. CDR3: CASIRENTGELFF. The CDR3 region has the DNA TGTGCCAGTATCAGGGAGAACACCGGGGAGCTGTTTTTT. Variable domain in full (rest from reference TRBV19 and TRBJ2-2): DGGITQSPKYLFRKEGQNVTLSCEQNLNHDAMYWYRQDPGQGLRLIYYSQIVNDFQKGDIAEGYSVSREKKESFPLTVTSAQKNPTAFYLCASIRENTGELFFGEGSRLTVL.

The J gene is TRBJ2-1, the V gene TRBV7-9; unclear D gene. The CDR3 spans 14 residues. V lost 5 bases, J lost 6 bases, and 14 bases lay in between. Germline V gene data show CDR1 as SEHNR and CDR2 as FQNEAQ (reference sequence). CDR3 loop: CASSPLSAGNEQFF. In DNA, the CDR3 is TGTGCCAGCAGCCCCCTTAGTGCCGGCAATGAGCAGTTCTTC.

This sequence joins TRBV6-1 and TRBJ1-4; the match to TRBD1 covers 8 bases. Germline V CDR1 and CDR2: MNHNS, SASEGT. J was trimmed by 7 bases and V by 8 bases; bases with no gene match: 12. The CDR3 consists of 15 residues. The CDR3 DNA is TGTGCCAGCCGCCAGATCCAGGGGGCTGCTGAAAAACTGTTTTTT. Encoded protein: CASRQIQGAAEKLFF.

J is TRBJ1-5 and V is TRBV6-6; 7 bases align to TRBD1. The CDR3 contains 15 residues. V was clipped by 5 bases and J by 3 bases; unmatched bases: 7. The germline gives CDR1 MNHNY, CDR2 SVGAGI (reference sequence). CDR3 coding DNA: TGTGCCAGCAGTGCTCTGACAGGGATCAATCAGCCCCAGCATTTT. Translated, it gives CASSALTGINQPQHF.

This chain connects TRBV11-2 to TRBJ2-3; D remains ambiguous. CDR1 and CDR2 from the germline V gene are SGHAT and FQNNGV. The CDR3 is made up of 18 amino acids. V was cut by 5 bases and J by 3 bases, with 24 bases left in between. The CDR3 reads CASSLPRGSTSLTDTQYF. DNA of the CDR3: TGTGCCAGCAGCCTCCCCCGAGGATCCACATCGCTGACAGATACGCAGTATTTT.

The V and J genes are TRBV29-1 and TRBJ1-2; 8 bases are shared with TRBD1. With 6 bases clipped from V and 3 bases from J, the junction kept 3 bases outside the gene matches. CDR1 is SQVTM and CDR2 is ANQGSEA in the germline V gene. The CDR3 runs 12 residues. The CDR3 here is CSVGQDYYGYTF. The CDR3 region has the DNA TGCAGCGTGGGACAGGACTACTATGGCTACACCTTC.

The chain uses TRBV10-3 and TRBJ2-1, with 7 bases aligning to TRBD2. The germline CDR1 and CDR2 sequences are ENHRY and SYGVKD. CDR3 length: 13 residues. V was clipped by 11 bases and J by 2 bases; unmatched bases: 6. The CDR3 coding sequence is TGTGCCTCGGGGGGAGGGCCCTACAATGAGCAGTTCTTC. Encoded protein: CASGGGPYNEQFF.

The CDR3 region has the DNA TGCGCCAGCAGCGCCGACCCCGGGATGAGCACCGGGGAGCTGTTTTTT. Translated, it gives CASSADPGMSTGELFF. The chain links TRBV5-1 to TRBJ2-2; perhaps TRBD2 as D (5 bases). The CDR3 is 16 residues long. Per the germline V gene, CDR1 is SGHRS and CDR2 is YFSETQ. V dropped 4 bases and J dropped 4 bases, with 17 bases sitting between them.

This clone was observed once. The chain employs TRBV11-2 and TRBJ2-7; TRBD1 might be the D (5 bases). V lost 5 bases and J lost 0, with 11 bases in between. There are 14 residues in the CDR3. CDR1 is SGHAT, CDR2 FQNNGV, per germline. This CDR3 is CASSVTGNSYEQYF. The CDR3 region has the DNA TGTGCCAGCAGCGTCACAGGAAACTCCTACGAGCAGTACTTC.

The chain is built from TRBV19 and TRBJ2-7; a possible D gene is TRBD2 (5 bases). With 6 bases removed from V and 0 bases from J, the gap between germline ends came to 15 bases. In germline, CDR1 is LNHDA, CDR2 SQIVND (reference sequence). The CDR3 length is 15 residues. CDR3 amino acids: CASSPRGFISYEQYF. For the CDR3, the DNA is TGTGCCAGTAGCCCAAGAGGGTTCATCTCCTACGAGCAGTACTTC.

This chain connects TRBV2 to TRBJ2-7; TRBD2 agrees at 9 bases. The CDR3 has 15 amino acids. After removal of 6 bases from V and 4 bases from J, the junction contained 10 bases not matched to a gene. Per the germline V gene, CDR1 is SNHLY and CDR2 is FYNNEI. The CDR3 is CASRLAGALGYEQYF. The CDR3 DNA reads TGTGCCAGCAGATTAGCGGGAGCCTTGGGGTACGAGCAGTACTTC.

V usage is TRBV19 and J usage is TRBJ2-5; D is undetermined. The CDR3 spans 13 residues. Trimming stripped 5 bases from V and 1 base from J, with 8 bases between. Germline V gives CDR1 LNHDA, CDR2 SQIVND (reference sequence). CDR3 nucleotide sequence: TGTGCCAGTAGTTCCGGTATCCAAGAGACCCAGTACTTC. Translation gives CASSSGIQETQYF.

The chain uses TRBV30 and TRBJ1-1; TRBD1 might be the D (5 bases). The CDR3 extends over 12 amino acids. The V and J ends lost 4 bases and 5 bases respectively, with 11 bases between them. Germline-derived CDR1 and CDR2 are GTSNPN and SVGIG (reference sequence). The CDR3 nucleotides read TGTGCCTGGACAACAGGTCGAACTGAAGCTTTCTTT. This encodes CAWTTGRTEAFF.